This entry is about one TCR beta chain. The clone's antigen remains unknown. The input lacks base qualities; no much larger clone sits a single base away. This sample was taken from a study of shared clonotypes between healthy human individuals (dated by TCRdb to about 2020). With respect to the entire study: The cohort included a few men and two women between 18 and 49 years of age. To estimate repertoire size and how much clonotype sharing occurs between individuals, the study deeply sequenced the blood TCR repertoires of roughly 5 healthy adults. Per donor, leukapheresis produced somewhere between about 0.94 and 9 billion PBMCs. Different laboratories and diverse techniques were used to prepare libraries and sequence TCR repertoires, to increase sequencing depth and limit assay-specific biases. Findings and caveats that apply to the study as a whole: Only blood was sampled, and tissue TCR repertoires likely differ from those in blood. Because the study included a small number of donors, the genetic and exposure-history diversity represented was limited. Based on pairwise subsampling, the degree of clonotype sharing among donors was expected to be affected by sequencing depth.

Reading the germline V gene gives CDR1 SGDLS and CDR2 YYNGEE. Trimming removed 3 bases from V and 0 bases from J, leaving 18 bases between the germline ends. The CDR3 sequence holds 17 residues, the cysteine and phenylalanine included. The CDR3 DNA has 51 bases and is translated from base 1. Donors were healthy HIV-negative adults with no recently reported acute infections or vaccinations. Every donor was a Caucasian adult residing in Nashville, Tennessee, USA. For unsorted samples, some 90 million PBMCs were counted and genomic DNA was extracted with the QIAamp DNA Blood Mini kit. After blood collection by leukapheresis, PBMCs were isolated using Ficoll-Histopaque density gradient centrifugation and then cryopreserved in the vapor phase of liquid nitrogen. Using the deep immunoSEQ assay, TCR CDR3 regions were amplified from genomic DNA by multiplex PCR. Extracted genomic DNA from each cell subset was distributed evenly across all wells of several immunoSEQ 96-well plates, and each plate was treated as a replicate. For unsorted PBMC, each replicate PCR was loaded with approximately 0.3 ug genomic DNA, equivalent to around 30,000 T cell genomes. Ten immunoSEQ deep assay plates were used to sequence the unsorted PBMC genomic DNA. Purified libraries were quantified with a Qubit 3.0 fluorometer, sized on a Bioanalyzer 2100, and re-quantified with the KAPA Library Quantification kit. Every immunoSEQ 96-well plate was sequenced on a separate single-read 150-cycle Illumina NextSeq 550 flow cell. Per the original workflow: Because the immunoSEQ output held only junctional sequences and lacked quality scores, the filtering could not match the filtering applied to full-length reads. Sequences were annotated with PyIR, a Python wrapper for IgBLAST v1.9, using IMGT germline references to assign V/J genes and CDR3. Reads with weak V/J assignments (E-value above 1e-6), missing CDR3, stop codons, out-of-frame junctions, or ambiguous translated residues were removed. V3J clonotypes were defined as sequences sharing the same inferred V gene, J gene, and CDR3 amino acid sequence. The percentage overlap between two repertoires was calculated by dividing the number of shared unique clonotypes by the size of the smaller repertoire. Three approaches were used to assess repertoire richness: RTK rarefaction, the Chao1 estimator, and Recon v2.1 estimates of unobserved clonotypes. The clones in this table, taken by TCRdb from immuneACCESS, are in-frame only. Not every clone is retained; where verified, under half of the shortfall comes from an unresolved V gene, and the cause of the rest is unknown. For V, J and clone size, that table is used; D and trimming come from the DNA. Recorded for this sample are approximately 460,000 clones; approximately 71% of them occurred a single time. The ten largest clones capture about 11% of the sample.

The chain was built from TRBV9 and TRBJ1-2; D gene: possibly TRBD1, on 5 matching bases. This sequence was found in a woman between 35 and 50 years old in good health. Some clones in this sample may be carry-over from other donors' samples. Sequencing was performed on PBMCs. The CDR3 region reads CASSAPKGSLSNYGYTF. At the DNA level, the sequence is TGTGCCAGCAGCGCCCCAAAGGGGTCCCTATCTAACTATGGCTACACCTTC.